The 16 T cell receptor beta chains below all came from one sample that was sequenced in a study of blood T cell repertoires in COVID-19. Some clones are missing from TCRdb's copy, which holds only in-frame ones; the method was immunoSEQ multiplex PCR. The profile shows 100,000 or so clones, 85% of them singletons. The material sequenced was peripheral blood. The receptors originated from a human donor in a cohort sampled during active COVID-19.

CDR3 sequence (DNA): TGCGCCAGCAGCTTGGGAACTACCTCACCGGTTTACAATGAGCAGTTCTTC. This codes for CASSLGTTSPVYNEQFF. The chain is built from TRBV5-1 and TRBJ2-1; no definite D call. The CDR3 loop spans 17 amino acids. Trimming took 0 bases from V and 4 from J, leaving 17 bases between them. Germline V gene data show CDR1 as SGHRS and CDR2 as YFSETQ. Full variable domain (remainder filled in from reference TRBV5-1 and TRBJ2-1): KAGVTQTPRYLIKTRGQQVTLSCSPISGHRSVSWYQQTPGQGLQFLFEYFSETQRNKGNFPGRFSGRQFSNSRSEMNVSTLELGDSALYLCASSLGTTSPVYNEQFFGPGTRLTVL.

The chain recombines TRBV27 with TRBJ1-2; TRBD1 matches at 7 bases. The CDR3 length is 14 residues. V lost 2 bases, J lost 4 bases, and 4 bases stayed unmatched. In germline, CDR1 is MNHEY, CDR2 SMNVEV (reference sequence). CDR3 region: CASSLQGTVYGYTF. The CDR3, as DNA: TGTGCCAGCAGTTTACAGGGGACAGTCTATGGCTACACCTTC.

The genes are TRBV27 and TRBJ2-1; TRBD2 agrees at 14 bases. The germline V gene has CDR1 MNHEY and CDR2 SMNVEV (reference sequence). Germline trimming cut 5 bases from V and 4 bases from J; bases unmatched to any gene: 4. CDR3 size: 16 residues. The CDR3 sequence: CASSEGLAGAYNEQFF. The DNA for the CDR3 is TGTGCCAGCAGTGAGGGACTAGCGGGAGCATACAATGAGCAGTTCTTC.

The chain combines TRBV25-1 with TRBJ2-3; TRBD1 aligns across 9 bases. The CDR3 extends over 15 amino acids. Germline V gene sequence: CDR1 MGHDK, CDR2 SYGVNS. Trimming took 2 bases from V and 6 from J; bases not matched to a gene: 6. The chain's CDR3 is CASSENRGRGDTQYF. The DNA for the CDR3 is TGTGCCAGCAGTGAAAACAGGGGGCGAGGGGATACGCAGTATTTT.

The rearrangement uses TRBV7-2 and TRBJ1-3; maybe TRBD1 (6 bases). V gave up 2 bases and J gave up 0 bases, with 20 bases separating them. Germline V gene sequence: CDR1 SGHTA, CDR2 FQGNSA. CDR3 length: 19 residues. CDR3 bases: TGTGCCAGCAGCTTACCTCCAGGGGCCCTCCCGTCCTCTGGAAACACCATATATTTT. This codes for CASSLPPGALPSSGNTIYF.

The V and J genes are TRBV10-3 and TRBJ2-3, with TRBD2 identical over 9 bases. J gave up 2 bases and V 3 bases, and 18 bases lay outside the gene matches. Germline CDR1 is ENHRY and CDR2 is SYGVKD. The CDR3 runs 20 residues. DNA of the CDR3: TGTGCCATCAGTGACTTCACCCGCCTAGCGGGACAGTACGCCACAGATACGCAGTATTTT. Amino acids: CAISDFTRLAGQYATDTQYF.

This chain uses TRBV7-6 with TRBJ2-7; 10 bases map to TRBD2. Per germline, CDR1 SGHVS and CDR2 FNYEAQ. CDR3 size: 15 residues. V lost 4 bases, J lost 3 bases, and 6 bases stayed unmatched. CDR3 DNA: TGTGCCAGCAGCTACGGGGCTAGCGGGAGCTACGAGCAGTACTTC. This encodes CASSYGASGSYEQYF. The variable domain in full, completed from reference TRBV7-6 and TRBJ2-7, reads GAGVSQSPRYKVTKRGQDVALRCDPISGHVSLYWYRQALGQGPEFLTYFNYEAQQDKSGLPNDRFSAERPEGSISTLTIQRTEQRDSAMYRCASSYGASGSYEQYFGPGTRLTVT.

The CDR3 nucleotides are TGTGCCAGCAGCCAAGCAACAGGAGACCCGAACACTGAAGCTTTCTTT. It translates to CASSQATGDPNTEAFF. V gene TRBV4-2 combines with J gene TRBJ1-1; D might be TRBD1 (5 bases). The germline V and J ends were trimmed by 1 base and 1 base, with 13 bases remaining between them. In germline, CDR1 is LGHNA, CDR2 YNFKEQ. The CDR3 consists of 16 residues.

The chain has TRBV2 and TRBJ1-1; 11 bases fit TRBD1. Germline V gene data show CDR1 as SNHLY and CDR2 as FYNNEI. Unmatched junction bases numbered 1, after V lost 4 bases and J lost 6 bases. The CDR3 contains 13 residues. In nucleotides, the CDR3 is TGTGCCAGCAGTGGGGGACAGGGGGCTGAAGCTTTCTTT. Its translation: CASSGGQGAEAFF.

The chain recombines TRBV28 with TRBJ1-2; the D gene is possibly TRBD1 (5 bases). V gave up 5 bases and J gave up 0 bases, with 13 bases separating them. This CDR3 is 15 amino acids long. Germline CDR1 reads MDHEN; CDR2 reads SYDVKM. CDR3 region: CASSPSGLANYGYTF. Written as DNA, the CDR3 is TGTGCCAGCAGTCCTTCAGGGCTGGCTAACTATGGCTACACCTTC.

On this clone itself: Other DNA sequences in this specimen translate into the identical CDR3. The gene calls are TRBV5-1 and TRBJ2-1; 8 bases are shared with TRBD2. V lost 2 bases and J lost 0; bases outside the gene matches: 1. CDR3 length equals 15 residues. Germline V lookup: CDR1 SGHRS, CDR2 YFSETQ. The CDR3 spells CASSLSGSSYNEQFF. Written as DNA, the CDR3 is TGCGCCAGCAGCTTAAGCGGGAGCTCCTACAATGAGCAGTTCTTC.

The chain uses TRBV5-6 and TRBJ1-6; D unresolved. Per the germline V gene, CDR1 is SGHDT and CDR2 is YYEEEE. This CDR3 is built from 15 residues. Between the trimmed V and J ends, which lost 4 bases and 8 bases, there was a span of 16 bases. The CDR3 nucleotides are TGTGCCAGCAGCCGCATTAGTAATAGTGATTCACCCCTCCACTTT. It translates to CASSRISNSDSPLHF.

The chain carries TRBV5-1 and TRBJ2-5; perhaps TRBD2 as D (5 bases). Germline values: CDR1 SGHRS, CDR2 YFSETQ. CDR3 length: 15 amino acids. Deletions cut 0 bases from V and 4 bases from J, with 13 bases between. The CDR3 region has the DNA TGCGCCAGCAGCTTGGAGCGTGGCGGAGGAGAGACCCAGTACTTC. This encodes CASSLERGGGETQYF.

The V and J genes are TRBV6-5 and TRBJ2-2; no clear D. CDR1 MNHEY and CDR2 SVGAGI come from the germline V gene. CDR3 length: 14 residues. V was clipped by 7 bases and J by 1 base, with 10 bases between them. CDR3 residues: CASKFRLNTGELFF. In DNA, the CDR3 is TGTGCCAGCAAGTTCCGGTTGAACACCGGGGAGCTGTTTTTT.

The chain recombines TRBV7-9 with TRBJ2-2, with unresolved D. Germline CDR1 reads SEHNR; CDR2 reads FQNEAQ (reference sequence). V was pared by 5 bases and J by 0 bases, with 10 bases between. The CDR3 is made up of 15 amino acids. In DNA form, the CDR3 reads TGTGCCAGCAGCCTATACGCAACGAACACCGGGGAGCTGTTTTTT. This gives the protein CASSLYATNTGELFF.

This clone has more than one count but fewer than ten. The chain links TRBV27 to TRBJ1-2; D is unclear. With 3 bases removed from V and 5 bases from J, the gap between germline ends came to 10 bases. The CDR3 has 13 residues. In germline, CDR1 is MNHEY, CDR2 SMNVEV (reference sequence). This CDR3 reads CASSFITGYGYTF. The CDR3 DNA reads TGTGCCAGCAGTTTTATTACCGGTTATGGCTACACCTTC.